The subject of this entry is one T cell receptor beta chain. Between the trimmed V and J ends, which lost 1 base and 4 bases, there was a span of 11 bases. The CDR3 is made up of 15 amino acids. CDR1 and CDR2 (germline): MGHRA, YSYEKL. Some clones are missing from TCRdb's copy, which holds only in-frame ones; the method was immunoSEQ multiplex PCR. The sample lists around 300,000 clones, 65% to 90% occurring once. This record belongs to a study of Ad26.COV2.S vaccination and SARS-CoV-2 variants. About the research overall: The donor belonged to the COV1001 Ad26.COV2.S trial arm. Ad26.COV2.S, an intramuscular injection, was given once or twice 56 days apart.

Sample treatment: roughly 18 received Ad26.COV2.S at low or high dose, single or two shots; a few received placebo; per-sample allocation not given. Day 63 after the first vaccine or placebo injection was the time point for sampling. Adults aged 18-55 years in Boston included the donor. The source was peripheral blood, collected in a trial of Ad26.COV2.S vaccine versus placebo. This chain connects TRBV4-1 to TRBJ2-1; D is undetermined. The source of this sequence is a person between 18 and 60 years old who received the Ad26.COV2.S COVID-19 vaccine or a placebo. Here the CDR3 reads CASSQGQLRYNEQFF. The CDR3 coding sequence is TGCGCCAGCAGCCAAGGACAATTAAGATACAATGAGCAGTTCTTC.